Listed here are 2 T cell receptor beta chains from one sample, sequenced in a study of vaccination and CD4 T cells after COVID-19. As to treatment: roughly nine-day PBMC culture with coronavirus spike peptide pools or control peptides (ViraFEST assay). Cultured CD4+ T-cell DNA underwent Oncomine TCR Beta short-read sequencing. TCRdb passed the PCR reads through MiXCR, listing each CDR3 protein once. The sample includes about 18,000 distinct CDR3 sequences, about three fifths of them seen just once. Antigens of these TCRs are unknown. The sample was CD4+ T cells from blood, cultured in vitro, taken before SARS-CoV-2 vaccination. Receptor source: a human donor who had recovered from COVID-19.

The CDR3 region has the DNA TGTGCCAGCAACCCCAATAGACTAAACAATGAGCAGTTCTTC. Its protein is CASNPNRLNNEQFF. The genes are TRBV7-8 and TRBJ2-1; tentatively, D is TRBD2 (5 bases). Germline V gene data show CDR1 as SGHVS and CDR2 as FQNEAQ. CDR3 size: 14 residues. With 7 bases removed from V and 5 bases from J, the gap between germline ends came to 15 bases. Drawing the rest from reference TRBV7-8 and TRBJ2-1, the complete variable domain is GAGVSQSPRYKVAKRGQDVALRCDPISGHVSLFWYQQALGQGPEFLTYFQNEAQLDKSGLPSDRFFAERPEGSVSTLKIQRTQQEDSAVYLCASNPNRLNNEQFFGPGTRLTVL.

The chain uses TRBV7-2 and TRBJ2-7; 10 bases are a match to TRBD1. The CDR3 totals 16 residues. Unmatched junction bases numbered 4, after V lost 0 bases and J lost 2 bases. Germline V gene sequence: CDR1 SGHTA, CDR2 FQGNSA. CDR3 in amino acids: CASSLAAGQGTYEQYF. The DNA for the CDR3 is TGTGCCAGCAGCTTAGCTGCGGGACAGGGGACCTACGAGCAGTACTTC.